Listed below are T cell receptor beta chains from one sample, sequenced in a study of control samples from healthy donors and cancer patients. Method: immunoSEQ multiplex PCR; TCRdb's copy keeps in-frame clones and lacks some. The sample lists some 120,000 clones, under 95% seen once, with 1.7% in the top ten. Sequenced: PBMCs. The receptors come from a man aged 45 to 65 with head and neck cancer. Both conserved end residues are part of each CDR3. Fields, in order: CDR3 protein, CDR3 DNA, J gene, D gene, V gene, clone size. D genes are given only for firm matches. Not every row has a clone size; where given, it reads once, few, many or a size class.

CASSSTEKVARGELFF,TGTGCCAGCAGCTCTACTGAAAAGGTTGCGAGGGGGGAGCTGTTTTTT,TRBJ2-2,.,TRBV5-1,.
CASSLTGGNTEAFF,TGTGCCAGCAGCTTAACAGGGGGGAACACTGAAGCTTTCTTT,TRBJ1-1,TRBD1,TRBV11-2,.
CASSSPPGRGNSYNEQFF,TGTGCCAGCAGTTCCCCGCCGGGGCGGGGGAACTCCTACAATGAGCAGTTCTTC,TRBJ2-1,TRBD2,TRBV27,.
CASSVGGGLENEQFF,TGTGCCAGCAGCGTAGGGGGGGGGCTGGAGAATGAGCAGTTCTTC,TRBJ2-1,.,TRBV9,.
CASSLGGSDTDTQYF,TGTGCCAGCAGTTTAGGCGGATCCGACACAGATACGCAGTATTTT,TRBJ2-3,.,TRBV28,.
CASSLRLGQGEQFF,TGTGCCAGCAGTTTACGCTTGGGACAGGGAGAGCAGTTCTTC,TRBJ2-1,TRBD1,TRBV27,.
CASSQVGRAIQETQYF,TGCGCCAGCAGCCAAGTAGGTAGGGCAATTCAAGAGACCCAGTACTTC,TRBJ2-5,.,TRBV4-1,.
CASSIGTGGWAFF,TGTGCCAGTAGTATCGGGACAGGGGGCTGGGCTTTCTTT,TRBJ1-1,TRBD1,TRBV19,.
CASSLWNRVSPLHF,TGTGCCAGCAGTTTATGGAACAGGGTTTCACCCCTCCACTTT,TRBJ1-6,.,TRBV28,.
CASAQGGSGNTIYF,TGCGCTTCTGCCCAGGGGGGATCAGGAAACACCATATATTTT,TRBJ1-3,TRBD1,TRBV5-1,few
CASSASPSGVVTQYF,TGTGCCAGCAGCGCCTCCCCTAGCGGGGTTGTGACCCAGTACTTC,TRBJ2-5,TRBD2,TRBV7-2,few
CASSILAGPAGANVLTF,TGTGCCAGTAGTATCCTAGCGGGGCCCGCTGGGGCCAACGTCCTGACTTTC,TRBJ2-6,TRBD2,TRBV19,.
CASSQGEGSSQPQHF,TGTGCCAGCAGCCAGGGGGAGGGCAGCTCTCAGCCCCAGCATTTT,TRBJ1-5,.,TRBV4-2,.
CASSQDPSSYEQYF,TGTGCCAGCAGCCAAGACCCGAGCTCCTACGAGCAGTACTTC,TRBJ2-7,.,TRBV14,.
CASSWDGSGTEAFF,TGTGCCAGTAGTTGGGACGGGAGCGGTACTGAAGCTTTCTTT,TRBJ1-1,.,TRBV19,.